In this sample, the clone carrying this T cell receptor (beta chain) turned up a few times. Per sample, at least 5 micrograms of total RNA were extracted. Through a sample-barcoded 5' primer and a J-beta primer mix, a second PCR was run for about 6 to 12 cycles. Each cDNA molecule was tagged by a template-switch adaptor with 12 random nucleotides. One entry per CDR3 protein, called by TCRdb with MiXCR from the 5' RACE reads. The sample has about 1.1 million distinct CDR3 sequences, around two fifths seen once. The junction had 10 bases not matched to a gene; V was cut back by 3 bases and J by 2 bases. The germline gives CDR1 DFQATT, CDR2 SNEGSKA (reference sequence). The CDR3 spans 16 residues. The record originates from a study of blood T cells in healthy people across ages.

The TCR was taken from a man aged 18 to 29 in good health. Sequenced input: blood. This chain joins TRBV20-1 and TRBJ1-2, with TRBD1 identical over 9 bases. In DNA form, the CDR3 reads TGCAGTGCTAGTCCCGGGACAGGGATCGGGAACTATGGCTACACCTTC. This sequence encodes CSASPGTGIGNYGYTF.